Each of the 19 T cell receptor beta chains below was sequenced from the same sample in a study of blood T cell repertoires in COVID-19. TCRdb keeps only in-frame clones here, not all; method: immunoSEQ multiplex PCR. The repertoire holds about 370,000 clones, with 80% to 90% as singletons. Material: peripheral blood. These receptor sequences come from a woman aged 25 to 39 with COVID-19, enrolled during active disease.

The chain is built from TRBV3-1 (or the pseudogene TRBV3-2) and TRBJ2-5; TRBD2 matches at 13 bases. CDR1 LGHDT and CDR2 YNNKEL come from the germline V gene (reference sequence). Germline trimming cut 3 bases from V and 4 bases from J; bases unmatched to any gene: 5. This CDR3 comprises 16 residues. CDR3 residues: CASSHRGTSGAETQYF. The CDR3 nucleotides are TGTGCCAGCAGCCATCGCGGGACTAGCGGGGCAGAGACCCAGTACTTC.

CDR3 residues: CASSICRLYEQYV. The CDR3 bases are TGTGCCAGTAGTATATGTAGACTCTACGAGCAGTACGTC. The V gene is TRBV19, the J gene TRBJ2-7; unclear D gene. The CDR3 has 13 residues. Trimming pared 2 bases from V and 3 bases from J, leaving 8 bases between. The germline V gene has CDR1 LNHDA and CDR2 SQIVND (reference sequence).

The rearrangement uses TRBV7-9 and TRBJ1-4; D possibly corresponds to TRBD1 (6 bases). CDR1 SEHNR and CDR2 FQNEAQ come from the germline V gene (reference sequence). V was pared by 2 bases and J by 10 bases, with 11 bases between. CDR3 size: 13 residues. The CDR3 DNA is TGTGCCAGCAGCTTAACCCCGGACAGAAAACTGTTTTTT. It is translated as CASSLTPDRKLFF.

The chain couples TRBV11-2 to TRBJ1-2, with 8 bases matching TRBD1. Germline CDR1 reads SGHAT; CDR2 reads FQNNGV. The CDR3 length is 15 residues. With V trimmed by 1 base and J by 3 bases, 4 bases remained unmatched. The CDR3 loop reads CASSLAGGGHYGYTF. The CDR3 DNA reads TGTGCCAGCAGCTTAGCAGGGGGCGGTCACTATGGCTACACCTTC.

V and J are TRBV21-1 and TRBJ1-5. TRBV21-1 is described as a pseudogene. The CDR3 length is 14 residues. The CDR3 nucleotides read TGTGCCAGCAGCAACAGGGACTCGGGTCAGCCCCAGCATTTT. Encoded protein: CASSNRDSGQPQHF.

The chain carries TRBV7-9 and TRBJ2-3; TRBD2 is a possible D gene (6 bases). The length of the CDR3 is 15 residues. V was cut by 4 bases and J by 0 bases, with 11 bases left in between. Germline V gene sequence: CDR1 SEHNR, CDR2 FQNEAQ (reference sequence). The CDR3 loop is CASSSSGLSTDTQYF. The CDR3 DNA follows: TGTGCCAGCAGCTCAAGCGGGTTGAGCACAGATACGCAGTATTTT.

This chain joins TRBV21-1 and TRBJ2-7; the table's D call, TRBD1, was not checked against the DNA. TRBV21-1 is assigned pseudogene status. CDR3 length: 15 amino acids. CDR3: CASSNIPGQGYEQYV. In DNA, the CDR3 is TGTGCCAGCAGCAACATCCCGGGACAGGGTTACGAGCAGTACGTC.

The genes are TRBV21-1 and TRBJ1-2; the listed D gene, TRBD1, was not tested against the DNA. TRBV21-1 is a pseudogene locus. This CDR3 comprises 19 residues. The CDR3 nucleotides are TGTGCCAGCAGCAAAGTTAAAAGGGCAGGACAAAACCCGGCGGATGGCTACACCTTC. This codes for CASSKVKRAGQNPADGYTF.

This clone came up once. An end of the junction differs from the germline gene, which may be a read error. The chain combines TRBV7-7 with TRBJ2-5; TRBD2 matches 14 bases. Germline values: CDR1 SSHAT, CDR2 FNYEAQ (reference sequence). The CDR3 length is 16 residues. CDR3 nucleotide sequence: TGTGCTAGCAGCTTACGACTAGCGGGAGGGGGAGAGACCCAGTACTTC. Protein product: CASSLRLAGGGETQYF. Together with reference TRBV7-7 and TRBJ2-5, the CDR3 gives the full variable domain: GAGVSQSPRYKVTKRGQDVTLRCDPISSHATLYWYQQALGQGPEFLTYFNYEAQPDKSGLPSDRFSAERPEGSISTLTIQRTEQRDSAMYRCASSLRLAGGGETQYFGPGTRLLVL.

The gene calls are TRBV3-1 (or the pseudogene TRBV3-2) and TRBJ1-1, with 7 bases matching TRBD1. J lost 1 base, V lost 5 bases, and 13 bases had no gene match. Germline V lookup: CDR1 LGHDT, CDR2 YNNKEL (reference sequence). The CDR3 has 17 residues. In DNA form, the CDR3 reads TGTGCCAGCAGCAAGGTATACAGGGGTAGAGCGAACACTGAAGCTTTCTTT. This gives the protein CASSKVYRGRANTEAFF.

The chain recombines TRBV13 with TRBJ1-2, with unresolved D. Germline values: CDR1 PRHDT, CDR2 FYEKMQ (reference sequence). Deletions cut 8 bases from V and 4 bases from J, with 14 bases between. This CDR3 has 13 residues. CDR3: CASRDSEVYGYTF. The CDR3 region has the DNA TGTGCCAGCCGTGACTCAGAAGTCTATGGCTACACCTTC.

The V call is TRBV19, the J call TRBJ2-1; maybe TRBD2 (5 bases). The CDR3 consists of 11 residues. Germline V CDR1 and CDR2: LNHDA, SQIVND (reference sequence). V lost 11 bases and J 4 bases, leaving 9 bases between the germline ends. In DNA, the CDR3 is TGTGCCGCCGGGGTGTACAATGAGCAGTTCTTC. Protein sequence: CAAGVYNEQFF.

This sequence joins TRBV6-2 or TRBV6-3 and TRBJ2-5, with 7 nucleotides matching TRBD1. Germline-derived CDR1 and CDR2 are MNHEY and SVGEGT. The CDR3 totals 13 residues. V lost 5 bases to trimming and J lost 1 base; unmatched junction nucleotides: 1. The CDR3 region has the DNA TGTGCCAGCAGTCGGGACAGCCAAGAGACCCAGTACTTC. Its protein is CASSRDSQETQYF.

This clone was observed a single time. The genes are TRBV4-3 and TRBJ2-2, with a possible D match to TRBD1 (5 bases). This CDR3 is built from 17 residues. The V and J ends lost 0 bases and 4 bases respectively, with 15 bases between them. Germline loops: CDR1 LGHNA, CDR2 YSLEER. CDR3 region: CASSQDHRPQGTGELFF. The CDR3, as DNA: TGCGCCAGCAGCCAAGACCACAGGCCCCAGGGCACCGGGGAGCTGTTTTTT.

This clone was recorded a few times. The CDR3 coding sequence is TGTGCCACGGGAAATAGCGGGGATTACAATGAGCAGTTCTTC. This gives the protein CATGNSGDYNEQFF. This chain links TRBV6-4 with TRBJ2-1, with 8 positions matching TRBD2. J was trimmed by 4 bases and V by 10 bases; bases with no gene match: 9. The CDR3 is 14 amino acids. Germline V lookup: CDR1 MRHNA, CDR2 SNTAGT.

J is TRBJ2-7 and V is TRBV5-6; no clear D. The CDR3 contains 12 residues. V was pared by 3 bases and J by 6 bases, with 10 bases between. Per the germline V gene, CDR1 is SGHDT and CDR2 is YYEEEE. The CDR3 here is CASSSLAAEQYF. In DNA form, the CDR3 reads TGTGCCAGCAGCTCCCTTGCGGCCGAGCAGTACTTC.

The CDR3 protein is CAHRDYNSPLHF. The CDR3 nucleotides are TGTGCCCACAGAGATTATAATTCACCCCTCCACTTT. The V call is TRBV28, the J call TRBJ1-6; D remains unclear. The germline V and J ends were trimmed by 11 bases and 4 bases, with 9 bases remaining between them. In germline, CDR1 is MDHEN, CDR2 SYDVKM. The CDR3 runs to 12 residues.

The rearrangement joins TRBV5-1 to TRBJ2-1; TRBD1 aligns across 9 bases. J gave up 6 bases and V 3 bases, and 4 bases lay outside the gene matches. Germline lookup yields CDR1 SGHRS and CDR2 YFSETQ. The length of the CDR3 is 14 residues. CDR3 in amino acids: CASSWGQGSNEQFF. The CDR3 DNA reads TGCGCCAGCAGCTGGGGACAGGGCTCCAATGAGCAGTTCTTC.

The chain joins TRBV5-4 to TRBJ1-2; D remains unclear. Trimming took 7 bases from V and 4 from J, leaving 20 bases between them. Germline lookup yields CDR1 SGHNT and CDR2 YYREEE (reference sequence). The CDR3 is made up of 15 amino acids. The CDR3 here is CASCNRRETFYGYTF. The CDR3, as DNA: TGTGCCAGCTGTAATCGGCGGGAAACTTTCTATGGCTACACCTTC.